The present T cell receptor (beta chain) was sequenced within a study of CXCR3-negative and CXCR3-positive naive CD8 T cells. General study results and limits: Naive cells positive for CXCR3 carried more hydrophobic TRB CDR3s than CXCR3-negative ones. With surface CD5 comparable between naive subsets, TCR strength was estimated using properties derived from the TRB CDR3.

This CDR3 is 15 amino acids long. Per germline, CDR1 SGHRS and CDR2 YFSETQ. Triplicate sorts of around 300,000 cells per CD8+ subset. On this clonotype itself: Its antigen remains unidentified.

5' RACE that incorporated UMI labels was used to prepare the TRB cDNA libraries. One entry per CDR3 protein, without DNA, is what TCRdb gives after re-calling the 5' RACE reads. The sample shows roughly 99,000 distinct CDR3 sequences, and roughly 1.1% sits with its ten largest clones. Sequenced: naive CXCR3+ CD8+ T cells from blood. Subset described: CD45RO-CCR7+CD27+CD95- naive CD8+ T cells expressing CXCR3 (TNR3+). The sequence came from a human donor in good health. Some clones in this sample may be carry-over from other donors' samples. V gene TRBV5-1 combines with J gene TRBJ2-1; TCRdb's assignment of TRBD1 cannot be checked, as there is no DNA. This CDR3 is CASSHPLARHNEQFF.